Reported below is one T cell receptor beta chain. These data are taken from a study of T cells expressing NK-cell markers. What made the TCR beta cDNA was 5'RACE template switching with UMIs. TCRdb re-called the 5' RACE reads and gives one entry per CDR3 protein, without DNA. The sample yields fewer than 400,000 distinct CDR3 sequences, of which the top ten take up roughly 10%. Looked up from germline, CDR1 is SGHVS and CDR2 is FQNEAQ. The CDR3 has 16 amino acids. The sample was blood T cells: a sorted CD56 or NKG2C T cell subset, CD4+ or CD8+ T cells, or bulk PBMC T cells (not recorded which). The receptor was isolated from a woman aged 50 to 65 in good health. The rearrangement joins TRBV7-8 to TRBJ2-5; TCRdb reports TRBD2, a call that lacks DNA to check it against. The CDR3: CASSLRRTRVEETQYF.